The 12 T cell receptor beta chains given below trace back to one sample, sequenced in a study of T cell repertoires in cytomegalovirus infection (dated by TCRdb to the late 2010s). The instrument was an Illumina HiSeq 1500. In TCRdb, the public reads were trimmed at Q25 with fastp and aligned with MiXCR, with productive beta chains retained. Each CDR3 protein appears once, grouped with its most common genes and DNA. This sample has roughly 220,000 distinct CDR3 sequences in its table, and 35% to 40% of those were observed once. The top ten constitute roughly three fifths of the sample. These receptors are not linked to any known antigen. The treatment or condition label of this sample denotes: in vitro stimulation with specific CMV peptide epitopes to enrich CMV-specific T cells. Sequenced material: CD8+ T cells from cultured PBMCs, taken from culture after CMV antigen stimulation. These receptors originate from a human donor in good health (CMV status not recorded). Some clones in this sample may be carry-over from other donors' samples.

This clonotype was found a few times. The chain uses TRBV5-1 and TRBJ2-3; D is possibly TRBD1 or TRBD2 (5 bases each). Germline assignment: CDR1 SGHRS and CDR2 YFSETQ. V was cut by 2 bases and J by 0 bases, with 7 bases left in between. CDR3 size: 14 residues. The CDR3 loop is CASSFRDSTDTQYF. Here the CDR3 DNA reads TGCGCCAGCAGCTTCCGGGACAGCACAGATACGCAGTATTTT.

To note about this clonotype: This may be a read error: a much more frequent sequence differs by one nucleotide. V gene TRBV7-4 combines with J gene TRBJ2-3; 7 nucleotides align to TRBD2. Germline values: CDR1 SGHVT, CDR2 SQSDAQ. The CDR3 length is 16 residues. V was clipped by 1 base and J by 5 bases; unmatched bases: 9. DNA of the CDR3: TGTGCCAGCAGCTTAGTGGTCGGGACTATCCTAGATACGCAGTATTTT. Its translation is CASSLVVGTILDTQYF.

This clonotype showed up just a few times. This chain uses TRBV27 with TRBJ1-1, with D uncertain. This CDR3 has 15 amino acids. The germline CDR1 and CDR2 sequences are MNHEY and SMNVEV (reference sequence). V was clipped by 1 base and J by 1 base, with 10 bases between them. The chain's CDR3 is CASSLLWSRNTEAFF. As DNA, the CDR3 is TGTGCCAGCAGTTTATTGTGGAGTCGGAACACTGAAGCTTTCTTT.

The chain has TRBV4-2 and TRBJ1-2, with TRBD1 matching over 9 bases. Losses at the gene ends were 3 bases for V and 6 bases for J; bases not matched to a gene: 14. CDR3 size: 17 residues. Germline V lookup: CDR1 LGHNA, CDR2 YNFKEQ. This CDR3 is CASSQALVGQGGHGYTF. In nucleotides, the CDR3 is TGTGCCAGCAGCCAGGCCCTAGTGGGACAGGGCGGACATGGCTACACCTTC.

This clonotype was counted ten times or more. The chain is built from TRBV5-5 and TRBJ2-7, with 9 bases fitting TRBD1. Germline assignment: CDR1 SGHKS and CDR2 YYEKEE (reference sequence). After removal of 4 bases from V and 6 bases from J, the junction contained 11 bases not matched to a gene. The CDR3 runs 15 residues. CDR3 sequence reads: CASSGTTGGIAEQYF. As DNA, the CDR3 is TGTGCCAGCAGCGGAACGACAGGGGGGATTGCCGAGCAGTACTTC.

CDR3 sequence: CASAGPSLSGNYEQYF. In DNA form, the CDR3 reads TGTGCCAGTGCCGGGCCCTCCCTCAGCGGGAACTACGAGCAGTACTTC. The chain is built from TRBV2 and TRBJ2-7, with TRBD2 matching over 7 bases. CDR3 size: 16 residues. The germline CDR1 and CDR2 sequences are SNHLY and FYNNEI. V shed 9 bases and J 3 bases; nucleotides not matched to a gene: 17.

CDR3 bases: TGTGCCATCAGTGAGTCGATGAAGGCGGGAGCTAACTATGGCTACACCTTC. It translates to CAISESMKAGANYGYTF. This chain connects TRBV10-3 to TRBJ1-2; D ambiguous. CDR1 and CDR2 (germline): ENHRY, SYGVKD. The CDR3 is 17 residues long. The ends were cut back, 0 bases at V and 0 bases at J, with 14 bases in the middle.

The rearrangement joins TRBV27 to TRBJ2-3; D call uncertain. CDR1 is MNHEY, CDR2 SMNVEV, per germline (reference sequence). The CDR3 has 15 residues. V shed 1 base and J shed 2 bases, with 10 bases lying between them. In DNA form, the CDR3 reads TGTGCCAGCAGTTTATTTATCACTCACACAGATACGCAGTATTTT. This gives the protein CASSLFITHTDTQYF.

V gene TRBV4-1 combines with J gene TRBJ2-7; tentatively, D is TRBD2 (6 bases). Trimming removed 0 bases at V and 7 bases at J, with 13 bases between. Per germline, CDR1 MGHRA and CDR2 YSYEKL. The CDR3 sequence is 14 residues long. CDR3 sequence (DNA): TGCGCCAGCAGCCAAGAGGAGGGGTCGTGGGAGCAGTACTTC. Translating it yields CASSQEEGSWEQYF.

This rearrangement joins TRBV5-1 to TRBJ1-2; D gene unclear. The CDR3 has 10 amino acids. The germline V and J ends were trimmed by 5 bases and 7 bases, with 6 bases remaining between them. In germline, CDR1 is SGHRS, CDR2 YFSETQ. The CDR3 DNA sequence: TGCGCCAGCAGGCGGGCTGGCTACACCTTC. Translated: CASRRAGYTF.

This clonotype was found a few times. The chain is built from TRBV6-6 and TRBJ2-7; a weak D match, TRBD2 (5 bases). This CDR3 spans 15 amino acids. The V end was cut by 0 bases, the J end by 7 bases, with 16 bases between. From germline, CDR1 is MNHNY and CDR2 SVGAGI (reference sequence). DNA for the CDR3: TGTGCCAGCAGTTACTCCGGCGGGCCTTCCTTAGAGCAGTACTTC. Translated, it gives CASSYSGGPSLEQYF.

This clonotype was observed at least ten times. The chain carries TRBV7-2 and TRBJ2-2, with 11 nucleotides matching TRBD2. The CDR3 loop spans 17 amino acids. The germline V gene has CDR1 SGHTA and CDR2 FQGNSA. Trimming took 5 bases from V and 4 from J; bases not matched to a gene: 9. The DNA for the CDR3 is TGTGCCAGCAGCCCCCTAGCGGGGGGTCTGGGCACCGGGGAGCTGTTTTTT. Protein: CASSPLAGGLGTGELFF.